This T cell receptor (beta chain) emerged from a study of blood T cell repertoires in COVID-19. Study-level information: Samples of COVID-19 (acute and convalescent) were obtained from the United States, Italy and Spain. Nucleic acid was either cDNA or gDNA, and it came from T cells, B-cell-depleted T cells, or PBMCs.

This CDR3 contains 14 residues. Losses at the gene ends were 5 bases for V and 6 bases for J; bases not matched to a gene: 5. Germline loops: CDR1 SGHTA, CDR2 FQGNSA. Original data processing: Nucleated cell number was recorded as an estimate derived from reference gene primer amplification. Data came from immunoSEQ multiplex PCR; TCRdb stores just in-frame clones and leaves some out. That table supplies the V and J calls and clone size; D and trimming were determined from the DNA. This sample carries hundreds of thousands of clones, 65% to 90% of them seen once, and the ten largest clones take roughly 7.4%.

The chain couples TRBV7-2 to TRBJ1-1, with 11 bases lining up with TRBD1. Sequencing was done on a sample of peripheral blood. The TCR comes from a woman between 50 and 59 years old with acute or convalescent COVID-19. The CDR3 coding sequence is TGTGCCAGCAGCCAGGACAGGGGGCGCCCTGAAGCTTTCTTT. It translates to CASSQDRGRPEAFF. Full variable domain (outside the CDR3, taken from reference TRBV7-2 and TRBJ1-1): GAGVSQSPSNKVTEKGKDVELRCDPISGHTALYWYRQSLGQGLEFLIYFQGNSAPDKSGLPSDRFSAERTGGSVSTLTIQRTQQEDSAVYLCASSQDRGRPEAFFGQGTRLTVV.